This entry features one TCR beta chain sequence. These data come from a study of blood T cell repertoires in COVID-19. As originally analysed: Estimation of nucleated cell counts was performed using reference gene primer amplification. Sequencing was performed with immunoSEQ multiplex PCR; in TCRdb, only in-frame clones are kept and a portion is missing. That table is the source of V, J and clone size, and D and trimming were worked out from the DNA. Of fewer than 30,000 clones in the sample, 90% to 95% were seen once. The CDR3 sequence is 14 residues long. Germline CDR1 and CDR2: SNHLY and FYNNEI. Trimming at V came to 8 bases and at J to 2 bases, leaving 6 bases not matched to a gene.

The sequenced sample was peripheral blood. The sequence was collected from a human donor with active COVID-19. The donor label of this sample is uncertain. The chain recombines TRBV2 with TRBJ1-2, with 9 bases lining up with TRBD1. The CDR3 sequence is CASSSGTGNYGYTF. CDR3 bases: TGTGCCAGCTCAAGCGGGACAGGGAACTATGGCTACACCTTC.